In this sample, the clone carrying this TCR beta chain turned up a few times. The antigen is undetermined. Then a second PCR, running about 7 to 11 cycles, was carried out with a sample-barcoded 5' primer and a J-beta primer mix. One entry per CDR3 protein, called by TCRdb with MiXCR from the 5' RACE reads. The table includes fewer than 950,000 distinct CDR3 sequences, about 36% detected once. Germline V gives CDR1 SGHRS, CDR2 YFSETQ. V gave up 2 bases and J gave up 4 bases; unmatched junction bases: 10. The CDR3 spans 18 residues. The entry originates in a study of blood T cells in healthy people across ages. Study-wide results and limits: Long-lived and aged donors differed, with more naive CD4+ cells and higher diversity in the long-lived. As age increased, TCR beta diversity per million T cells fell in a roughly linear fashion.

The chain employs TRBV5-1 and TRBJ2-3, with 13 bases aligning to TRBD2. Sequencing was done on a sample of blood. The origin of this receptor is a man between 18 and 35 years old in good health. CDR3 bases: TGCGCCAGCAGCTTTAGGACTAGCGGGGGACTCCCAGCAGATACGCAGTATTTT. It is translated as CASSFRTSGGLPADTQYF.